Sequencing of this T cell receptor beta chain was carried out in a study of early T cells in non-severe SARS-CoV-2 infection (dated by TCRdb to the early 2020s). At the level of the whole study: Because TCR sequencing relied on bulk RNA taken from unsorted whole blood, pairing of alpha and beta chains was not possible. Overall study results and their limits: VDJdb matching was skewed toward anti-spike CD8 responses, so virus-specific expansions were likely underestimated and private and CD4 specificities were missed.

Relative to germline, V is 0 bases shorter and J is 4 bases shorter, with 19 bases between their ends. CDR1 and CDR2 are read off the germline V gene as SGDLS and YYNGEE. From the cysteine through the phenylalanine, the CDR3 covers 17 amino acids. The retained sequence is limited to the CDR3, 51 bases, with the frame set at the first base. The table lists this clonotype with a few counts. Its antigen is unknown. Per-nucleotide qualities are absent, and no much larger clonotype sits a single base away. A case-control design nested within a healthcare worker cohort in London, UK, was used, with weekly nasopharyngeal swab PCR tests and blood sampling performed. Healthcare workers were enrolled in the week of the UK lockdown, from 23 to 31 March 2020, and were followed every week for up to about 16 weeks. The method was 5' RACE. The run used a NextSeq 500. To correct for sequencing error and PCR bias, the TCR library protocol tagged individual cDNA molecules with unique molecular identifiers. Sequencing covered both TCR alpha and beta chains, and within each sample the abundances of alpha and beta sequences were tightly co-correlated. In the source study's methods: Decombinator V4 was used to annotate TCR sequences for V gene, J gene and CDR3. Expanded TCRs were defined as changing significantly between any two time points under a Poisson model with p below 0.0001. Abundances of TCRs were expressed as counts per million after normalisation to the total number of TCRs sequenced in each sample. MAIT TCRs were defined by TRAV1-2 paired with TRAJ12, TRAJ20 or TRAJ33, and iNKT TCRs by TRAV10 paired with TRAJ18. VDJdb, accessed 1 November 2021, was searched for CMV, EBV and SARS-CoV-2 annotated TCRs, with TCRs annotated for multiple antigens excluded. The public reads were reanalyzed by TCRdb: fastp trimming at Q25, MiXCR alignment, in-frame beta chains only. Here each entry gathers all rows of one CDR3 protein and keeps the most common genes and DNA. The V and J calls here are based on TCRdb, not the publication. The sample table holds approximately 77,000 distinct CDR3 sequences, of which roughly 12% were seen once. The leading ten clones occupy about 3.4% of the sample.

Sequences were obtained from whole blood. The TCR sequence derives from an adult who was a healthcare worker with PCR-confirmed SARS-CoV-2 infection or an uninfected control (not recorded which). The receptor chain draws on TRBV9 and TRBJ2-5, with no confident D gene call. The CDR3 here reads CASSVGRQVGEAETQYF. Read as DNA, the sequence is TGTGCCAGCAGCGTAGGTCGGCAGGTTGGCGAAGCAGAGACCCAGTACTTC.